The clone carrying this T cell receptor beta chain appeared many times. Its antigen is unidentified. Germline assignment: CDR1 LNHDA and CDR2 SQIVND (reference sequence). This CDR3 contains 15 residues. V dropped 5 bases and J dropped 12; count of bases not matched to a gene: 14. This entry belongs to a study of regulatory T cells in long-lasting Graves disease. Study observations and caveats: Repertoires from persistent disease leaned toward TRBV28, TRBJ1-2 and TRBJ2-5.

Both iRepertoire HTBI primers and Arm-PCR of CDR3 regions were used to build the TCR beta libraries. TCRdb independently ran MiXCR on the multiplex PCR reads; one entry per CDR3 protein. The sample yields approximately 400,000 distinct CDR3 sequences, around 15% seen once. Time point described: newly diagnosed GD, antithyroid drugs for less than 3 months. PBMC-derived RNA was used for the TCR library. This TCR was recovered from a female donor with Graves disease. The material sequenced was peripheral blood mononuclear cells (PBMCs), taken at new diagnosis, from a patient treated with antithyroid drugs. The rearrangement joins TRBV19 to TRBJ1-1; TRBD1 aligns across 11 bases. The CDR3 sequence: CASSPGGWTGGASFF. The CDR3 DNA is TGTGCCAGTAGTCCTGGAGGATGGACAGGGGGCGCATCTTTCTTT.